These 15 T cell receptor beta chains originate from one sample sequenced in a study of blood T cell repertoires in COVID-19 (dated by TCRdb to 2018 to 2021). Library preparation was by the immunoSEQ multiplex PCR assay. TCRdb mirrors the immuneACCESS table, restricted to in-frame sequences. Some clones are absent from its copies; in checked studies, under half trace to an unresolved V gene, and the reason for the others is unknown. The sample includes about 180,000 clones, with around 89% observed a single time. The ten largest clones add up to less than 2% of the sample. Sequenced: peripheral blood. Receptors were obtained from a man aged 18 to 29 who had recovered from COVID-19.

This clone was detected once. CDR3 amino acids: CASSQERGGEAFF. The CDR3 DNA is TGTGCCAGCAGCCAAGAGCGGGGAGGAGAAGCTTTCTTT. This chain connects TRBV3-1 (or the pseudogene TRBV3-2) to TRBJ1-1; D gene unclear. The germline V gene has CDR1 LGHDT and CDR2 YNNKEL (reference sequence). V lost 0 bases, J lost 8 bases, and 10 bases lay in between. This CDR3 is 13 amino acids long.

This chain connects TRBV6-1 to TRBJ2-7; TRBD2 matches 8 bases. Germline CDR1 MNHNS, CDR2 SASEGT. The CDR3 contains 11 residues. The V segment lost 7 bases and the J segment 6 bases; nucleotides outside the gene matches: 2. The DNA of the CDR3 is TGTGCCAGCACGGGGGGGTCCGAGCAGTACTTC. Translation gives CASTGGSEQYF.

This clone was detected a few times. V gene TRBV27 combines with J gene TRBJ2-7; D gene unclear. Trimming stripped 3 bases from V and 4 bases from J, with 10 bases between. CDR3 length: 13 residues. Per the germline V gene, CDR1 is MNHEY and CDR2 is SMNVEV (reference sequence). CDR3 nucleotide sequence: TGTGCCAGCAGTTTTACGGAGAAGTACGAGCAGTACTTC. This codes for CASSFTEKYEQYF.

Regarding this clone: The same CDR3 is also encoded by other DNA sequences in this sample. This rearrangement joins TRBV5-4 to TRBJ1-2, with D unresolved. Trimming pared 0 bases from V and 0 bases from J, leaving 3 bases between. This CDR3 region has 13 residues. Germline loops: CDR1 SGHNT, CDR2 YYREEE (reference sequence). As DNA, the CDR3 is TGTGCCAGCAGCTTGGACACTAACTATGGCTACACCTTC. Translation: CASSLDTNYGYTF.

This clone was seen a single time. The chain couples TRBV7-9 to TRBJ2-7, with D hard to call. V dropped 1 base and J dropped 3 bases, with 4 bases sitting between them. In germline, CDR1 is SEHNR, CDR2 FQNEAQ (reference sequence). This CDR3 has 12 residues. Here the CDR3 reads CASSLGSYEQYF. Here the CDR3 DNA reads TGTGCCAGCAGCTTAGGCAGCTACGAGCAGTACTTC.

As regards this clone: The sample contains more than one DNA sequence encoding this CDR3. V is TRBV7-9 and J is TRBJ2-2, with a possible D match to TRBD1 (6 bases). CDR1 and CDR2 (germline): SEHNR, FQNEAQ (reference sequence). Trimming left V 4 bases short and J 5 bases short, with 8 bases between. The CDR3 extends over 13 amino acids. The CDR3 region has the DNA TGTGCCAGCAGCTCCACAGGGACCGGGGAGCTGTTTTTT. This sequence encodes CASSSTGTGELFF.

The chain employs TRBV6-2 or TRBV6-3 and TRBJ1-1, with a weak D call TRBD1 (6 bases). V lost 7 bases to trimming and J lost 7 bases, with 16 bases between them. Looked up from germline, CDR1 is MNHEY and CDR2 is SVGEGT. The CDR3 has 13 amino acids. As DNA, the CDR3 is TGTGCCAGCACCCCGGGGGGGCGGGATGAAGCTTTCTTT. It specifies CASTPGGRDEAFF.

The V and J genes are TRBV5-1 and TRBJ2-7; no clear D gene. Germline V gene data show CDR1 as SGHRS and CDR2 as YFSETQ. The CDR3 spans 15 residues. Trimming pared 0 bases from V and 0 bases from J, leaving 10 bases between. CDR3 loop: CASSLEGRSSYEQYF. The CDR3 nucleotides are TGCGCCAGCAGCTTGGAAGGCAGGTCCTCCTACGAGCAGTACTTC.

The chain links TRBV6-2 or TRBV6-3 to TRBJ2-1; the match to TRBD2 covers 12 bases. The CDR3 extends over 18 amino acids. V shed 2 bases and J 1 base; nucleotides not matched to a gene: 6. CDR1 is MNHEY and CDR2 is SVGEGT in the germline V gene. The CDR3 is CASSYALAGGRSYNEQFF. The CDR3, as DNA: TGTGCCAGCAGTTACGCACTAGCGGGAGGCAGGTCCTACAATGAGCAGTTCTTC.

The count of this clone is one. The chain uses TRBV11-2 and TRBJ2-7, with TRBD2 identical over 8 bases. After removal of 3 bases from V and 7 bases from J, the junction contained 5 bases not matched to a gene. Germline V lookup: CDR1 SGHAT, CDR2 FQNNGV. This CDR3 comprises 13 residues. The DNA of the CDR3 is TGTGCCAGCAGCTTTAGCGGGGCGGGAGAGCAGTACTTC. Its translation is CASSFSGAGEQYF.

This rearrangement joins TRBV24-1 to TRBJ1-4; 8 bases are shared with TRBD1. Trimming took 3 bases from V and 6 from J; bases not matched to a gene: 8. In germline, CDR1 is KGHDR, CDR2 SFDVKD. The CDR3 has 16 residues. This CDR3 is CATSDRRTGSDEKLFF. DNA of the CDR3: TGTGCCACCAGTGATCGCCGGACAGGGTCGGATGAAAAACTGTTTTTT.

V is TRBV28 and J is TRBJ1-1; D ambiguous. The CDR3 has 13 amino acids. Germline CDR1 is MDHEN and CDR2 is SYDVKM. V lost 4 bases and J lost 5, with 11 bases in between. In nucleotides, the CDR3 is TGTGCCAGCAGTTCTCAACGGCGGACTGAAGCTTTCTTT. Its translation is CASSSQRRTEAFF.

This clone came up a few times. The chain recombines TRBV11-2 with TRBJ1-2, with a possible D match to TRBD1 (6 bases). Per the germline V gene, CDR1 is SGHAT and CDR2 is FQNNGV. The germline V and J ends were trimmed by 4 bases and 6 bases, with 12 bases remaining between them. This CDR3 is 13 amino acids long. CDR3 region: CASSSQGRHGYTF. The DNA of the CDR3 is TGTGCCAGCAGCTCACAGGGTCGTCATGGCTACACCTTC.

Note on this clone: Compared with germline, one end of the junction differs, possibly owing to a read error. In DNA, the CDR3 is TGTGCCAGCAGTCTATCGGTCGGACAACAAGAGACCCAGTACTTC. Protein product: CASSLSVGQQETQYF. This chain joins TRBV27 and TRBJ2-5; tentatively, D is TRBD1 (5 bases). CDR1 MNHEY and CDR2 SMNVEV come from the germline V gene (reference sequence). The CDR3 extends over 15 amino acids.

The V call is TRBV28, the J call TRBJ2-2; D perhaps matches TRBD2 (5 bases). Germline loops: CDR1 MDHEN, CDR2 SYDVKM. This CDR3 comprises 15 residues. V was trimmed by 4 bases and J by 1 base, leaving 10 bases between them. The CDR3 loop is CASSSAGMNTGELFF. DNA of the CDR3: TGTGCCAGCAGTTCGGCGGGTATGAACACCGGGGAGCTGTTTTTT.